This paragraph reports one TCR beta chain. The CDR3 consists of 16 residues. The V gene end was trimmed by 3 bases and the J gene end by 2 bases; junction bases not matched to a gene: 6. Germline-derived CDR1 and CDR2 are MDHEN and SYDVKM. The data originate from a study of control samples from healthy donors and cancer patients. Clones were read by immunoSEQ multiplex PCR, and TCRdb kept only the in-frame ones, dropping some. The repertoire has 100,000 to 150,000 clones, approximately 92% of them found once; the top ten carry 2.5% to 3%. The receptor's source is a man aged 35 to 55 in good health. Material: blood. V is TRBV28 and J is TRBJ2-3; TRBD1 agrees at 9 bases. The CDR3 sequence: CASSLAGTGNTDTQYF. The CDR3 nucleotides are TGTGCCAGCAGTTTGGCCGGGACAGGGAACACAGATACGCAGTATTTT.